This TCR beta chain was captured in a study of EBV T-cell therapy then PD-1 blockade in nasopharyngeal carcinoma. The sample's treatment: AdE1-LMPpoly-expanded autologous EBV-specific T-cell therapy followed by anti-PD-1 nivolumab. TCRdb's table, derived via immunoSEQ multiplex PCR, lists solely in-frame clones and lacks some. The repertoire holds 14,000 or so clones, under 90% seen once, with 25% to 35% in the top ten. Concerning this clone: What it binds is not known.

This TCR derives from a man aged 40-50 years with nasopharyngeal carcinoma. The sample here was CD8+ T cells from blood, taken at roughly day 99 from a patient whose treatment included autologous EBV-specific T cells and nivolumab.

CDR3 DNA: TGTGCCAGCAGCTCACAGGGGGTCAATGAGCAGTTCTTC. The encoded protein is CASSSQGVNEQFF. The V gene is TRBV7-3, the J gene TRBJ2-1, with TRBD1 matching 8 bases. V gave up 4 bases and J gave up 6 bases; unmatched junction bases: 2. The V gene's germline CDR1 is SGHTA and CDR2 FQGTGA. The CDR3 extends over 13 amino acids.